This TCR beta chain derives from a study of cytomegalovirus exposure and HLA in healthy donors. Notes on the study in general: Sequencing likely produced, as an artifact, a cluster of highly shared sequence variants.

The PCR was carried out with 60 Vbeta primers and 13 Jbeta primers. Profiling relied on immunoSEQ multiplex PCR, and the TCRdb table lists in-frame clones only, not all of them. Altogether some 130,000 clones are present, 79% being singletons, with the ten largest covering about 2%. Trimming cost V 1 base and J 7 bases, with 16 bases left between them. This CDR3 has 16 amino acids. Germline V gives CDR1 SGHTA, CDR2 FQGNSA. Remarks on this clone: Antigen specificity is unknown.

The receptor comes from a man between 18 and 29 years old in good health and CMV-seronegative. This rearrangement joins TRBV7-2 to TRBJ2-2; D is perhaps TRBD2 (6 bases). The sequenced sample consisted of PBMCs. Written as DNA, the CDR3 is TGTGCCAGCAGCTTAGTTTTAGGAGGGCGCGGCGGGGAGCTGTTTTTT. Protein sequence: CASSLVLGGRGGELFF.